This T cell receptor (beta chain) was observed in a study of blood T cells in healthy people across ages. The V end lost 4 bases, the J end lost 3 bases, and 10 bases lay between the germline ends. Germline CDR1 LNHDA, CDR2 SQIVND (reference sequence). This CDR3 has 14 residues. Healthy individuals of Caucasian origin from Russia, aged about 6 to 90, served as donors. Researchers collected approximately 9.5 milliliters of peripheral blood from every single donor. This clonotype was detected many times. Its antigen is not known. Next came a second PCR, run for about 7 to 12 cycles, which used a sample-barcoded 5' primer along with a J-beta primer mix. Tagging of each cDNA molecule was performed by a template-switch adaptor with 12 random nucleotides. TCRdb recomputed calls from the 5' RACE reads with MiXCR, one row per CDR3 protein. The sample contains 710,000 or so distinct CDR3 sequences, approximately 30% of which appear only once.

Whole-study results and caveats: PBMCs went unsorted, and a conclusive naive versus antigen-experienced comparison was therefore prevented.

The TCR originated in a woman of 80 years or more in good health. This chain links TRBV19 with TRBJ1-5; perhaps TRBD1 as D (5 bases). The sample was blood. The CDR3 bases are TGTGCCAGTAGTAAGACAGCTCACAATCAGCCCCAGCATTTT. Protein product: CASSKTAHNQPQHF.